This TCR beta chain was sequenced for a study of CD8+ T cells in alopecia areata. Study outcomes and limitations: Persistence in scalp and blood during tofacitinib was observed for many expanded lesional clones. The study found higher clonality in lesional than normal scalp, especially in alopecia totalis/universalis.

Treatment indicated: oral pan-JAK inhibitor, 5-10 mg twice daily. Researchers gathered lesional scalp punch biopsies and peripheral blood from patients with alopecia areata. Separation by sorting yielded CD4+ and CD8+ T cells from PBMCs. CDR1 and CDR2 from the germline V gene are SGHVS and FNYEAQ. The length of the CDR3 is 14 residues. V was cut by 6 bases and J by 5 bases, with 16 bases left in between. In regard to this clone: Antigen: not known.

TCR sequencing used cDNA made by reverse transcription of extracted RNA. The table came from immunoSEQ multiplex PCR; TCRdb's copy has only in-frame clones and leaves some out. This sample has approximately 180,000 clones, with 53% found just once. The receptor comes from a human donor with alopecia areata. This material consisted of CD8+ T cells sorted from blood, taken at week 24, from a patient treated with tofacitinib. This chain joins TRBV7-6 and TRBJ1-1; D may be TRBD1 (5 bases). The CDR3 DNA reads TGTGCCAGCAGTTGGGACGACCAGGGAACTGAAGCTTTCTTT. Residues: CASSWDDQGTEAFF. The variable domain in full, with the rest retrieved from reference TRBV7-6 and TRBJ1-1, is GAGVSQSPRYKVTKRGQDVALRCDPISGHVSLYWYRQALGQGPEFLTYFNYEAQQDKSGLPNDRFSAERPEGSISTLTIQRTEQRDSAMYRCASSWDDQGTEAFFGQGTRLTVV.